This T cell receptor beta chain was observed in a study of T cells in Graves' hyperthyroidism and ophthalmopathy (dated by TCRdb to the late 2010s). General notes on the study: A discovery cohort of about a hundred patients, 43 with Graves' ophthalmopathy and more than 55 with stable Graves' hyperthyroidism, was used to find distinguishing TCR V-J signatures. Prospective prediction of ophthalmopathy was tested in an independent validation cohort consisting of about 20 hyperthyroidism patients and approximately 16 patients who later progressed to ophthalmopathy. The roughly 90 discovery patients were divided at random into training and test sets in a 7:3 ratio. In several Graves' hyperthyroidism patients, the study also compared T-cell repertoires from thyroid tissue with T-cell repertoires from blood. After sampling, hyperthyroidism patients received methimazole starting at 30 mg daily, and ophthalmopathy patients received high-dose intravenous methylprednisolone. According to the paper, TCR Vbeta CDR3 sequencing was carried out on some 130 peripheral blood samples, which came from some 41 ophthalmopathy, fewer than 80 hyperthyroidism and roughly 17 progressor patients. Broad study findings and their caveats: No statistical method was used to set the sample size in advance, and investigators knew the group allocation. In validation, the model predicted progression to ophthalmopathy with over 65% sensitivity and approximately 78% specificity, a median of around six months before onset. Most expanded thyroid clonotypes (frequency above 0.001) were also found in blood, which suggests that blood repertoires may mirror thyroid immune responses. Ophthalmopathy was separated from stable hyperthyroidism by a 13 V-J signature model, with approximately 86% sensitivity and about 81% specificity obtained in cross-validation and 80%/75% obtained in testing.

Amplification of TCR beta CDR3 regions was carried out from RNA transcripts. The TCR CDR3 was subjected to a first round of RT-PCR using the HTBI primer set and the Qiagen OneStep RT-PCR kit. Libraries were constructed in a second round of multiplex PCR, after which size selection and purification were carried out. Libraries were sequenced paired-end with 100 bp reads on an Illumina HiSeq2000. On the study's bioinformatics: SOAPnuke was used to process the raw data, throwing out any read that contained adapters or uncalled bases, had a mean Phred below 15, or lacked an exact constant-primer or identifier match. High-quality paired reads were merged using COPE v1.2.5, and each unique nucleotide sequence was defined as a clonotype. Clonotypes were aligned to IMGT TRBV, TRBD and TRBJ reference segments using MiTCR v1.1. The analysis was restricted to V-J combinations with a frequency above 0.0001, which together covered 99% to 99.2% of the repertoires. The TCS score was defined as the ratio of F50 (clonal expansion) to E x V (chaos), calculated using BLOSUM62-based TCRdist between CDR3 peptides within each V-J. Welch's t-statistics and random forest reduced fewer than 600 V-J features to 13, which were used in a naive Bayes classifier (R e1071). TCRdb redid the processing of the public reads, applying fastp at Q25 and MiXCR, and retained in-frame beta chains. CDR3 protein duplicates are merged, each entry listing the most common genes and DNA. The V and J calls here are based on TCRdb, not the publication. The sample table lists hundreds of thousands of distinct CDR3 sequences, about half of them with a count of one. The ten largest clones take up just under 8.5% of the sample.

The CDR1 and CDR2 encoded by the germline V gene are SQVTM and ANQGSEA. V is cut by 5 bases and J by 2 bases, and the space between the germline ends is 7 bases. The CDR3, cysteine through phenylalanine, is 12 amino acids long. Here the CDR3 DNA is all that survives: 36 bases in frame from base 1. About this clonotype itself: This receptor's antigen is unknown. No much larger clonotype is one base removed from it; base qualities were not supplied.

Stable Graves' hyperthyroidism was defined as no progression to ophthalmopathy during 18 months of follow-up. Hyperthyroidism patients were newly diagnosed, with disease duration under 2 months, and aged 18 to 65 years. Any patient with an uncontrolled infection, another autoimmune disease, pregnancy or lactation was excluded. Clinical symptoms, serum thyroxine and TRAb, thyroid ultrasound, and orbital computed tomography formed the basis for the diagnoses. Total RNA was extracted with Trizol reagent, and quality was checked on an Agilent 2100 Bioanalyzer. The sequenced material came from peripheral blood or thyroid tissue (not recorded which). This TCR was sampled from a woman aged 18 to 35 with Graves' hyperthyroidism. Donor details come from another sample of the same person, matched by shared clones. The receptor chain draws on TRBV29-1 and TRBJ1-3; no confident D gene assignment can be made. In nucleotides, the sequence is TGCAGCGTTTCCAGGACTGGAAACACCATATATTTT. It is translated as CSVSRTGNTIYF.